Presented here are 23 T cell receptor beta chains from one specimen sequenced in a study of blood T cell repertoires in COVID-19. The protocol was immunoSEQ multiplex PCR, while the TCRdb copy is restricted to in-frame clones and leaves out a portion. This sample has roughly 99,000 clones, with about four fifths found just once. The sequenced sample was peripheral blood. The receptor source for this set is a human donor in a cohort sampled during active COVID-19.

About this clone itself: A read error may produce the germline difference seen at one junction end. CDR3 protein: CGLAGDEQFF. CDR3 sequence (DNA): TGCGGGTTAGCGGGAGATGAGCAGTTCTTC. The chain carries TRBV7-2 and TRBJ2-1; 9 bases fit TRBD2. CDR3 size: 10 residues. Looked up from germline, CDR1 is SGHTA and CDR2 is FQGNSA.

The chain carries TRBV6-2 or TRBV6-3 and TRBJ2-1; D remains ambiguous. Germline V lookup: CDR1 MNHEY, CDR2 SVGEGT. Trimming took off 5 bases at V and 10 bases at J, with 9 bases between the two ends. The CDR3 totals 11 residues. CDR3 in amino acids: CASSPRVEQFF. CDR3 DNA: TGTGCCAGCAGTCCCCGGGTCGAGCAGTTCTTC.

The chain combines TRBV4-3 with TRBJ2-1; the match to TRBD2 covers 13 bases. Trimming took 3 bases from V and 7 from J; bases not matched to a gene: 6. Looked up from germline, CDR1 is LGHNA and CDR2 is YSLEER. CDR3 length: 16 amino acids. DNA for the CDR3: TGCGCCAGCAGCCAGGGCGGACTAGCGGGAGTAAATGAGCAGTTCTTC. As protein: CASSQGGLAGVNEQFF.

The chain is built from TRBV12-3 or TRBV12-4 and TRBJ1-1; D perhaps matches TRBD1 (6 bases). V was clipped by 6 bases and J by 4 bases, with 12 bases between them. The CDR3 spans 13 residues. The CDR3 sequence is CASRGQGFTEAFF. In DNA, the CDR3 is TGTGCCAGCAGGGGCCAGGGGTTCACTGAAGCTTTCTTT.

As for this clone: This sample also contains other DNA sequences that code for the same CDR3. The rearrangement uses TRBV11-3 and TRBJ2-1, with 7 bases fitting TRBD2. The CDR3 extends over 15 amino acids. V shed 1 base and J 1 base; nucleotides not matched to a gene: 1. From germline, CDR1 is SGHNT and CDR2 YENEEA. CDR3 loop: CASSLGGSSYNEQFF. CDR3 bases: TGTGCCAGCAGCTTAGGCGGGAGTTCCTACAATGAGCAGTTCTTC.

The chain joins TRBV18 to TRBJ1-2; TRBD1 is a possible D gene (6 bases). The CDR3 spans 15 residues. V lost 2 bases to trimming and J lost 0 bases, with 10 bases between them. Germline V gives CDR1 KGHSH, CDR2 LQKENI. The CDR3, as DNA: TGTGCCAGCTCACCAGGGACACCAGCTAACTATGGCTACACCTTC. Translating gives CASSPGTPANYGYTF.

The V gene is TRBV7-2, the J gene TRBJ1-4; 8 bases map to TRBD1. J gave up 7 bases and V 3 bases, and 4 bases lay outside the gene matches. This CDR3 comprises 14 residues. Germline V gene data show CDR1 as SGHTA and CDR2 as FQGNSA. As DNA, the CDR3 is TGTGCCAGCAGCTTCCAGGGGGCCTCTGAAAAACTGTTTTTT. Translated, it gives CASSFQGASEKLFF. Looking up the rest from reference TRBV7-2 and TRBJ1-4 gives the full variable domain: GAGVSQSPSNKVTEKGKDVELRCDPISGHTALYWYRQSLGQGLEFLIYFQGNSAPDKSGLPSDRFSAERTGGSVSTLTIQRTQQEDSAVYLCASSFQGASEKLFFGSGTQLSVL.

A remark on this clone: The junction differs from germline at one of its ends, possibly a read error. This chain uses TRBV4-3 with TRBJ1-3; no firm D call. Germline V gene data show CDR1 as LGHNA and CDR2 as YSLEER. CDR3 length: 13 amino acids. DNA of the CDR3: TGCGCCAGCAGCCAAGTTTATGGAGACACCATATATTTT. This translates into CASSQVYGDTIYF.

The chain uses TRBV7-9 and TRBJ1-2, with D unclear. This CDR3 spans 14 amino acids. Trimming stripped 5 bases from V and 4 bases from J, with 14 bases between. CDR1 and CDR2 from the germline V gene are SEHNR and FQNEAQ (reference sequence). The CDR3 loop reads CASSPDGGLYGYTF. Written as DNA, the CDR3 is TGTGCCAGCAGCCCCGATGGCGGACTCTATGGCTACACCTTC. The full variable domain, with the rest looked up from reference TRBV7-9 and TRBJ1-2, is DTGVSQNPRHKITKRGQNVTFRCDPISEHNRLYWYRQTLGQGPEFLTYFQNEAQLEKSRLLSDRFSAERPKGSFSTLEIQRTEQGDSAMYLCASSPDGGLYGYTFGSGTRLTVV.

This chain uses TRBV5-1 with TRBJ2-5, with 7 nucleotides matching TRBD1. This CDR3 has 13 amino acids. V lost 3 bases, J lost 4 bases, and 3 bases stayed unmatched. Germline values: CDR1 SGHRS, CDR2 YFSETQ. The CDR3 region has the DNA TGCGCCAGCAGCTCACACAGGGGAGAGACCCAGTACTTC. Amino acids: CASSSHRGETQYF.

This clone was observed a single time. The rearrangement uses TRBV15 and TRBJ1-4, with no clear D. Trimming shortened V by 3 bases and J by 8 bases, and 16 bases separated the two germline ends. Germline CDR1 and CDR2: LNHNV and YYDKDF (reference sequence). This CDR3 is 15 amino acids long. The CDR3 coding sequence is TGTGCCACCAGCAGTTCGGGCCTCGGGGTCGAAAAACTGTTTTTT. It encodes CATSSSGLGVEKLFF.

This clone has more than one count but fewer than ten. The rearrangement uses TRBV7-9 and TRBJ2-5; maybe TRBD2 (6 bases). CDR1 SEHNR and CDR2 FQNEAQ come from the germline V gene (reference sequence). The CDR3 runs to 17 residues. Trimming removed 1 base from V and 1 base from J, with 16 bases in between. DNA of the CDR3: TGTGCCAGCAGCTTAGGGTGGTCGGGGGACGGCCAAGAGACCCAGTACTTC. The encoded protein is CASSLGWSGDGQETQYF.

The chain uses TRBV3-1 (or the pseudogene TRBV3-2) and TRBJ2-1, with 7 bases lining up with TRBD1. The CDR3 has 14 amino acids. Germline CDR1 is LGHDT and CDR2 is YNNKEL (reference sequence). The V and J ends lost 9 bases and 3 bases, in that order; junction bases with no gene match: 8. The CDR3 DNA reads TGTGCCAGTATAGCGACAGGGCGCTACAATGAGCAGTTCTTC. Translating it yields CASIATGRYNEQFF.

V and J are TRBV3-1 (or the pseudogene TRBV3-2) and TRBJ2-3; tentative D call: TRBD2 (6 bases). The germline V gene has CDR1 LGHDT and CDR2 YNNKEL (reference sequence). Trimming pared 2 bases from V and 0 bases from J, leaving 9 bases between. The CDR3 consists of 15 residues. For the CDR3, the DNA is TGTGCCAGCAGCCAAAGCGGGTCTAGCACAGATACGCAGTATTTT. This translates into CASSQSGSSTDTQYF.

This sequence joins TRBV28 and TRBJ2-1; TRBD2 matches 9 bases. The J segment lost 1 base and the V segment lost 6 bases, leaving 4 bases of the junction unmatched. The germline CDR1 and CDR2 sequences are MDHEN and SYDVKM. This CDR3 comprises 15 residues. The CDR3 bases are TGTGCCAGCAGCCTTAGCGGGGGTTCCTACAATGAGCAGTTCTTC. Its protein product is CASSLSGGSYNEQFF. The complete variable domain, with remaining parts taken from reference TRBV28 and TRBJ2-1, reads DVKVTQSSRYLVKRTGEKVFLECVQDMDHENMFWYRQDPGLGLRLIYFSYDVKMKEKGDIPEGYSVSREKKERFSLILESASTNQTSMYLCASSLSGGSYNEQFFGPGTRLTVL.

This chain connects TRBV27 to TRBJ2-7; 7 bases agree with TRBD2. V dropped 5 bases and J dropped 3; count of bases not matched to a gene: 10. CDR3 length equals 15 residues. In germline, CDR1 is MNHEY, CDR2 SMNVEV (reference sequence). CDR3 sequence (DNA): TGTGCCAGCAGTCCTACATGGGGCGGGAGCTACGAGCAGTACTTC. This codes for CASSPTWGGSYEQYF.

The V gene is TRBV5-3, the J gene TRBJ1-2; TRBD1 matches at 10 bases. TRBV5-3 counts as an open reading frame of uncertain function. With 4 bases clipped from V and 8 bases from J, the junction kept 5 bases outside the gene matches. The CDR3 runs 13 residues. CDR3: CARSRDRGGGYTF. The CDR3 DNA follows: TGTGCCAGAAGCCGGGACAGGGGTGGAGGCTACACCTTC.

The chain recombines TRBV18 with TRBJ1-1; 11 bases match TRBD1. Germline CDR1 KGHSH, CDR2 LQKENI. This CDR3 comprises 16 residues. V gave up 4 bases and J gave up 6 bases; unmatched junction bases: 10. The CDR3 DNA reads TGTGCCAGCTCACTTATTCAACCGGGACAGGGGGCTGAAGCTTTCTTT. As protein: CASSLIQPGQGAEAFF.

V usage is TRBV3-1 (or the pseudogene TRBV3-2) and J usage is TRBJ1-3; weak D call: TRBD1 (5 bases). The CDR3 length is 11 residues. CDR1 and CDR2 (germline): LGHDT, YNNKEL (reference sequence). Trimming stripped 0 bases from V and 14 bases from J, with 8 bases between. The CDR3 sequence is CASSQEGALYF. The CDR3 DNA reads TGTGCCAGCAGCCAAGAAGGGGCCCTATATTTT.

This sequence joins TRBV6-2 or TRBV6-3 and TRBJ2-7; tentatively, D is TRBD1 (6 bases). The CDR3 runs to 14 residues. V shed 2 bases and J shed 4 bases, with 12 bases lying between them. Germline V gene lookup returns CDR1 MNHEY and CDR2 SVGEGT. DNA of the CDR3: TGTGCCAGCAGTTACGGGGACATTGGATACGAGCAGTACTTC. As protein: CASSYGDIGYEQYF.

DNA for the CDR3: TGTGCCAGCAGCCGCACAGGGGGCAGTTCACCCCTCCACTTT. It translates to CASSRTGGSSPLHF. The chain links TRBV14 to TRBJ1-6; 9 nucleotides align to TRBD1. Germline V gene lookup returns CDR1 SGHDN and CDR2 FVKESK. This CDR3 region has 14 residues. J gave up 9 bases and V 4 bases, and 4 bases lay outside the gene matches.

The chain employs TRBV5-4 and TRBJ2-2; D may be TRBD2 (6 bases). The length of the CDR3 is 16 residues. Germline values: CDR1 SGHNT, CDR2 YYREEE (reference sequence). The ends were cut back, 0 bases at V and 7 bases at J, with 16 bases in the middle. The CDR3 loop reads CASSLAGLVPGGELFF. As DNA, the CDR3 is TGTGCCAGCAGCTTGGCGGGACTCGTTCCGGGCGGGGAGCTGTTTTTT. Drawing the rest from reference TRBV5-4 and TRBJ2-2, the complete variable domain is ETGVTQSPTHLIKTRGQQVTLRCSSQSGHNTVSWYQQALGQGPQFIFQYYREEENGRGNFPPRFSGLQFPNYSSELNVNALELDDSALYLCASSLAGLVPGGELFFGEGSRLTVL.

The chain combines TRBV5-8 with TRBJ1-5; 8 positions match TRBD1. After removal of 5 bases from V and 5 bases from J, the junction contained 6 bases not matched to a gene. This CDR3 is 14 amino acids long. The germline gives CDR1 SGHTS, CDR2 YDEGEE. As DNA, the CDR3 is TGTGCCAGCAGTCAAGGACAGGGATATCAGCCCCAGCATTTT. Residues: CASSQGQGYQPQHF.